The present entry profiles one T cell receptor beta chain with its context. Its antigen is not known. This sample is drawn from a study of shared clonotypes between healthy human individuals. Overall study: Three plates were used per donor for CD4 naive, three for CD4 memory, two for CD8 naive and one for CD8 memory.

Findings of the study overall: At large depth, rarefaction still showed sorted-subset sequencing to be incomplete. Sampling involved blood alone; tissue repertoires likely differ.

A deep-level run was used for the assay. Using immunoSEQ multiplex PCR, the repertoire was profiled, and TCRdb retains in-frame clones only, with some absent. The sample has about 2 million clones, 85% to 95% seen once. Specimen: naive CD4+ T cells sorted from blood. The subset here: CD45RA+ positively selected. The TCR sequence derives from a man aged 18 to 29 in good health.

CDR3 amino acids: CASIPRGRAVEPLHF. CDR3 DNA sequence: TGTGCCAGCATCCCACGTGGCAGGGCAGTCGAACCCCTCCACTTT. The chain recombines TRBV27 with TRBJ1-6; tentative D call: TRBD1 (5 bases). The CDR3 has 15 residues. Germline V gives CDR1 MNHEY, CDR2 SMNVEV (reference sequence). Trimming removed 7 bases from V and 12 bases from J, with 22 bases in between.